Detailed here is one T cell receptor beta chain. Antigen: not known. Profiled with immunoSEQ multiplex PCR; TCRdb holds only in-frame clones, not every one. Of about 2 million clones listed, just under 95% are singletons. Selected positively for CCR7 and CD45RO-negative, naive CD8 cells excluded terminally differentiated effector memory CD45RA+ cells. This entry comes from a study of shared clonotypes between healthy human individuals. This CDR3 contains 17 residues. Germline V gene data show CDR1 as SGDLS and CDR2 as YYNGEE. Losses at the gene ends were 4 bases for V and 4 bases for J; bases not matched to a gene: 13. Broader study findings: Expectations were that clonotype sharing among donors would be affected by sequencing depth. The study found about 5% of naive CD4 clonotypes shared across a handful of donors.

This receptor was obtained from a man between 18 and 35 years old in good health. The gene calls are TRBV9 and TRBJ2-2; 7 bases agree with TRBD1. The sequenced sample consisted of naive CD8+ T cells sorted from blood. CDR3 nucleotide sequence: TGTGCCAGCAGCCCCCTTCCCGGGACAGATTTCACCGGGGAGCTGTTTTTT. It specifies CASSPLPGTDFTGELFF.